This T cell receptor beta chain was sequenced during a study of T cell repertoires in cytomegalovirus infection. Study-wide context: Based on public TCR beta signatures, there were indications of CMV infection and of a matching HLA type. Notes on the study in general: The study found HLA-C-restricted CMV-specific TCR beta clonotypes dominating the ex vivo response.

This CDR3 has 14 amino acids. With 6 bases clipped from V and 3 bases from J, the junction kept 6 bases outside the gene matches. TCRdb analysed the reads with MiXCR anew, one entry per CDR3 protein. In the table there are 490,000 or so distinct CDR3 sequences, 11% of which are singletons. This clonotype was seen ten or more times. Its antigen is unidentified. This sequence originates from a human donor in good health (CMV status not recorded). Some clones in this sample may be carry-over from other donors' samples. The gene calls are TRBV12-3 or TRBV12-4 and TRBJ1-1; 8 bases agree with TRBD1. Sequencing used PBMCs. In nucleotides, the CDR3 is TGTGCCAGCAGATCAGGGGGCATGGACACTGAAGCTTTCTTT. The encoded protein is CASRSGGMDTEAFF.